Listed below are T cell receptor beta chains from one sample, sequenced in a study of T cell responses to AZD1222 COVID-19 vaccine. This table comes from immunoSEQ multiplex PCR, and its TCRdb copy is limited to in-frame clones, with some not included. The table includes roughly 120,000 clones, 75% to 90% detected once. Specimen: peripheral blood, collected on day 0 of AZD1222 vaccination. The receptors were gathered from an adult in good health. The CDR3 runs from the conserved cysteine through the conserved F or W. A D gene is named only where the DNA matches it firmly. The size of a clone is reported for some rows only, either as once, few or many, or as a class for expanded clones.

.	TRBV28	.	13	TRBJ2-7	TGTGCCAGCAGTCCTACAGGGTCCTACGAGCAGTACTTC	CASSPTGSYEQYF
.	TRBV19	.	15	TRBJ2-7	TGTGCCAGTAGTATCAGGTTTAGTCCCTCCTACGAGCAGTACTTC	CASSIRFSPSYEQYF
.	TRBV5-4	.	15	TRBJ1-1	TGTGCCAGCAGCTTGGTTCCCCAGGGGAGCACTGAAGCTTTCTTT	CASSLVPQGSTEAFF
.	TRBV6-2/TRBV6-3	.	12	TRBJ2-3	TGTGCCAGCAGACCTCCCCTAGGGTTTCCGTATTTT	CASRPPLGFPYF
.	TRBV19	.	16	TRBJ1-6	TGTGCCAGTAGTCCCTCTCCGTCAAGGCCTATTACACCCCTCCACTTT	CASSPSPSRPITPLHF
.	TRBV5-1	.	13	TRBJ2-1	TGCGCCAGCAGCTTGGAGTCGGCGGATGAGCAGTTCTTC	CASSLESADEQFF
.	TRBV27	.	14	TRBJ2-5	TGTGCCAGCAGTATAAACCGGGACTCGGAGACCCAGTACTTC	CASSINRDSETQYF
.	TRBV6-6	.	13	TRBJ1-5	TGTGCCAGCAGTTATAACAGGGATCAGCCCCAGCATTTT	CASSYNRDQPQHF
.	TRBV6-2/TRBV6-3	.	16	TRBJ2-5	TGTGCCAGCAGTTACCTGGGGGGGCACAGTTCGGAGACCCAGTACTTC	CASSYLGGHSSETQYF
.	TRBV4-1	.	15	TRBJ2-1	TGCGCCAGCAGCCAAGGGCAGATTACCCACGATGAGCAGTTCTTC	CASSQGQITHDEQFF
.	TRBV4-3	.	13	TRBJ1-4	TGCGCCAGCAGCCAAGGATTTAATGAAAAACTGTTTTTT	CASSQGFNEKLFF
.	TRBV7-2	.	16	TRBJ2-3	TGTGCCAGCAGCTTAAACAGCCCTACTAGCACAGATACGCAGTATTTT	CASSLNSPTSTDTQYF
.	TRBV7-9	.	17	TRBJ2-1	TGTGCCAGCAGCTCGGCAAGGGGGGTAAGCTCCTACAATGAGCAGTTCTTC	CASSSARGVSSYNEQFF
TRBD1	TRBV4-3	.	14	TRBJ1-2	TGCGCCAGCAGCCAAGACCAGGGGGCGCGGGGCTACACCTTC	CASSQDQGARGYTF
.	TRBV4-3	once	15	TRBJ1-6	TGCGCCAGCAGCCAACAGGGAGCGGCCGATTCACCCCTCCACTTT	CASSQQGAADSPLHF
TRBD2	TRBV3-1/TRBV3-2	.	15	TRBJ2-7	TGTGCCAGCAGTCAAAAGCGGGAGGGCCCCGGTGAGCAGTACTTC	CASSQKREGPGEQYF
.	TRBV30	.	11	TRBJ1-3	TGTGCCTGGAGTTCTGGAAACACCATATATTTT	CAWSSGNTIYF
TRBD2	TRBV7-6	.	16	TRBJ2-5	TGTGCCAGCAGCTTAGAGTCCAGCGGGGGACAAGAGACCCAGTACTTC	CASSLESSGGQETQYF
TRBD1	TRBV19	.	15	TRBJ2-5	TGTGCCAGTAGTACCACAGGGGGCCGTCAAGAGACCCAGTACTTC	CASSTTGGRQETQYF
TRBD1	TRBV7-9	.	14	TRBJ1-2	TGTGCCAGCAGCTTAGGAGGACAGGGGACTCACTACACCTTC	CASSLGGQGTHYTF
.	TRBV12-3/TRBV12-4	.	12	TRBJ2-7	TGTGCCAGCAGTCTGACCGGTCCAGAGCAGTACTTC	CASSLTGPEQYF
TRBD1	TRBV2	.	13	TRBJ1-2	TGTGCCAGCAGTTTCGACAGGGAGAATGGCTACACCTTC	CASSFDRENGYTF
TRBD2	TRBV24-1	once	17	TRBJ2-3	TGTGCCACCAGTGATCCAGGACTAGCGGGAAGCACAGATACGCAGTATTTT	CATSDPGLAGSTDTQYF
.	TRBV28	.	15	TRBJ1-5	TGTGCCAGCAGCCCCGGACAGTTCTTGAATCAGCCCCAGCATTTT	CASSPGQFLNQPQHF
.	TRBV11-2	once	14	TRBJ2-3	TGTGCCAGCAGCTTAGGCCTAGTAACAGATACGCAGTATTTT	CASSLGLVTDTQYF
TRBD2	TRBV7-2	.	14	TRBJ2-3	TGTGCCAGCAGCCAGATAGCGGGGGATGGTACGCAGTATTTT	CASSQIAGDGTQYF
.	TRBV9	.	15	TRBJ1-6	TGTGCCAGCAGCGTAGAGTCAGGGGCCGATTCACCCCTCCACTTT	CASSVESGADSPLHF
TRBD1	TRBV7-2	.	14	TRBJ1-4	TGTGCCAGCAGCCACCGACAGGGTCGGGAAAAACTGTTTTTT	CASSHRQGREKLFF
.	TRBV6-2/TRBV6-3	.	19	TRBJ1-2	TGTGCCAGCAGTTACTCCTCGACCCCCTCACCGGATCAGGACTATGGCTACACCTTC	CASSYSSTPSPDQDYGYTF
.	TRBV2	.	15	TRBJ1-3	TGTGCCAGCAGGGGGACCCACGGGACTGGAAACACCATATATTTT	CASRGTHGTGNTIYF
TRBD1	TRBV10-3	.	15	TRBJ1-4	TGTGCCATCAGTGAGTCGACAGGGGGCAATGAAAAACTGTTTTTT	CAISESTGGNEKLFF
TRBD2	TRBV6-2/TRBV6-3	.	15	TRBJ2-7	TGTGCCAGCAGTGGTCCCGGGGGACTAGCCTACGAGCAGTACTTC	CASSGPGGLAYEQYF
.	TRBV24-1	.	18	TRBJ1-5	TGTGCCACCAGTGATTCCCATGCTCGGGTGTCAGGTACCTGGCCCCAGCATTTT	CATSDSHARVSGTWPQHF
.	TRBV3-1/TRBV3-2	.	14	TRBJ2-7	TGTGCCAGCAGCCAAGGAGCCCTCCCCTACGAGCAGTACTTC	CASSQGALPYEQYF
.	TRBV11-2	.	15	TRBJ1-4	TGTGCCAGCAGCTTAGCCTCGGGGGCTTGGGAAAAACTGTTTTTT	CASSLASGAWEKLFF
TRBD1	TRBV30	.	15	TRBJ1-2	TGTGCCTGGACGTTGGGACAGACCCCTTGGTATGGCTACACCTTC	CAWTLGQTPWYGYTF
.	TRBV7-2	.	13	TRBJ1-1	TGTGCCAGCAGCTTAGTCCTCCTCACTGAAGCTTTCTTT	CASSLVLLTEAFF
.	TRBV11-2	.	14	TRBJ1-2	TGTGCCAGCAGCTTAGATCCGAGGGTTTTTGGCTACACCTTC	CASSLDPRVFGYTF
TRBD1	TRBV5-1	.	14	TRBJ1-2	TGCGCCAGCAGCGTAGGACAGGGGGCAGATGGCTACACCTTC	CASSVGQGADGYTF
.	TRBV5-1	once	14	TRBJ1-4	TGCGCCAGCAGCTTGGGAACAGGGAATGAAAAACTGTTTTTT	CASSLGTGNEKLFF
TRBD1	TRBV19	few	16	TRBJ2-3	TGTGCCAGTAGTGTCGTGACAGGGTATGGCACAGATACGCAGTATTTT	CASSVVTGYGTDTQYF
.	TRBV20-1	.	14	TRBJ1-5	TGCAGTGCTAGTGGGGGGCTTATCAATCAGCCCCAGCATTTT	CSASGGLINQPQHF
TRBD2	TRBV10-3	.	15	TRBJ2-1	TGTGCCATCAGCCAGGGACTAGCGCAAAACAATGAGCAGTTCTTC	CAISQGLAQNNEQFF
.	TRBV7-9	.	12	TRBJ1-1	TGTGCCAGCAGCTCCCAATATACCCAAGCTTTCTTT	CASSSQYTQAFF
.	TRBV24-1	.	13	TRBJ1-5	TGTGCCACCAGTAAGGGAGGAGGTCAGCCCCAGCATTTT	CATSKGGGQPQHF
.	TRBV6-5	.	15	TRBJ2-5	TGTGCCAGCGACGCCGGGGAGGTTTTGGGGGAGACCCAGTACTTC	CASDAGEVLGETQYF
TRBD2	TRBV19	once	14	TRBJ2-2	TGTGCCAGTAGGGGACTAGCGGGGACCGGGGAGCTGTTTTTT	CASRGLAGTGELFF
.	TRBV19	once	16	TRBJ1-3	TGTGCCAGTAGTATATTTGGAAGGGCCTCTGGAAACACCATATATTTT	CASSIFGRASGNTIYF
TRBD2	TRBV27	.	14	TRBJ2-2	TGTGCCAGCAGCCCGAAGCGGGGCACCGGGGAGCTGTTTTTT	CASSPKRGTGELFF
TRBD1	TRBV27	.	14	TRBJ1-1	TGTGCCAGCAGCGGGACAGGGTGGGACACTGAAGCTTTCTTT	CASSGTGWDTEAFF
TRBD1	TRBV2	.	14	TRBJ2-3	TGTGCCAGCAAGGACAGGGTCAGCACAGATACGCAGTATTTT	CASKDRVSTDTQYF
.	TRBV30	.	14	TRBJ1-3	TGTGCCTGGAGTGTAAGCCTCTCTGGAAACACCATATATTTT	CAWSVSLSGNTIYF
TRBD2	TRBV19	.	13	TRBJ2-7	TGTGCCAGTAGTGTAGCGGGAGCCTACGAGCAGTACTTC	CASSVAGAYEQYF
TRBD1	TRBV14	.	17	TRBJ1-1	TGTGCCAGCAGCCCCAGGACAGGGGGCCCCAGGAACACTGAAGCTTTCTTT	CASSPRTGGPRNTEAFF